A selection of T cell receptor beta chains follows, all from one sample in a study of memory CD4+ T cells and cytomegalovirus serostatus. Sequenced by immunoSEQ multiplex PCR; TCRdb stores in-frame clones only, minus some. Here the sample spans around 99,000 clones, 80% being singletons. Sequenced: memory CD4+ T cells from blood. These receptors came from an adult in good health and CMV-seropositive. The CDR3 runs from the conserved cysteine through the conserved F or W. The order of the fields is J gene, D gene, V gene, clone size, CDR3 protein, CDR3 DNA. A D gene is named only where the DNA matches it firmly. The size entry is marked missing in some rows and otherwise reads once, few, many or a size class.

J gene: TRBJ2-5
D gene: NA
V gene: TRBV7-3
clone size: NA
CDR3 protein: CASSPGSQETQYF
CDR3 DNA: TGTGCCAGCAGCCCAGGGTCCCAAGAGACCCAGTACTTC

J gene: TRBJ2-1
D gene: TRBD2
V gene: TRBV19
clone size: NA
CDR3 protein: CASSTGTSGINEQFF
CDR3 DNA: TGTGCCAGTAGCACCGGGACTAGCGGGATCAATGAGCAGTTCTTC

J gene: TRBJ2-7
D gene: NA
V gene: TRBV27
clone size: NA
CDR3 protein: CASSFRGRTDEQYF
CDR3 DNA: TGTGCCAGCAGTTTTCGGGGGCGCACCGACGAGCAGTACTTC

J gene: TRBJ2-5
D gene: TRBD1
V gene: TRBV7-2
clone size: NA
CDR3 protein: CASSGTDKETQYF
CDR3 DNA: TGTGCCAGCAGCGGGACAGATAAAGAGACCCAGTACTTC

J gene: TRBJ1-5
D gene: NA
V gene: TRBV18
clone size: NA
CDR3 protein: CASSQNGRGQPQHF
CDR3 DNA: TGTGCCAGCTCGCAGAACGGAAGGGGTCAGCCCCAGCATTTT

J gene: TRBJ1-2
D gene: NA
V gene: TRBV19
clone size: NA
CDR3 protein: CASQKRGPEGYTF
CDR3 DNA: TGTGCCAGCCAGAAACGGGGGCCGGAGGGCTACACCTTC

J gene: TRBJ2-7
D gene: NA
V gene: TRBV12-5
clone size: NA
CDR3 protein: CASGLDQGYEQYF
CDR3 DNA: TGTGCTAGTGGTTTGGATCAGGGCTACGAGCAGTACTTC

J gene: TRBJ2-7
D gene: TRBD2
V gene: TRBV10-3
clone size: NA
CDR3 protein: CAIRPLAGANYEQYF
CDR3 DNA: TGTGCCATCAGGCCCTTAGCGGGGGCCAACTACGAGCAGTACTTC

J gene: TRBJ2-7
D gene: TRBD2
V gene: TRBV11-1
clone size: NA
CDR3 protein: CASSPNPLAGDEQYF
CDR3 DNA: TGTGCCAGCAGCCCAAACCCTCTAGCGGGAGACGAGCAGTACTTC

J gene: TRBJ2-6
D gene: NA
V gene: TRBV11-3
clone size: NA
CDR3 protein: CASSNPGANVLTF
CDR3 DNA: TGTGCCAGCAGCAACCCTGGGGCCAACGTCCTGACTTTC

J gene: TRBJ1-1
D gene: NA
V gene: TRBV6-1
clone size: NA
CDR3 protein: CASSEAVWEAFF
CDR3 DNA: TGTGCCAGCAGTGAAGCAGTGTGGGAAGCTTTCTTT

J gene: TRBJ1-3
D gene: NA
V gene: TRBV25-1
clone size: few
CDR3 protein: CASSREGSGNTIYF
CDR3 DNA: TGTGCCAGCAGTCGGGAAGGCTCTGGAAACACCATATATTTT

J gene: TRBJ1-3
D gene: NA
V gene: TRBV5-6
clone size: NA
CDR3 protein: CASSLDWVGTIYF
CDR3 DNA: TGTGCCAGCAGCTTGGATTGGGTCGGCACCATATATTTT

J gene: TRBJ2-3
D gene: NA
V gene: TRBV6-6
clone size: few
CDR3 protein: CASSYGGTDTQYF
CDR3 DNA: TGTGCCAGCAGTTACGGGGGAACAGATACGCAGTATTTT

J gene: TRBJ1-2
D gene: TRBD1
V gene: TRBV29-1
clone size: NA
CDR3 protein: CSVERDRGSYGYTF
CDR3 DNA: TGCAGCGTTGAAAGGGACAGGGGTTCCTATGGCTACACCTTC

J gene: TRBJ1-4
D gene: NA
V gene: TRBV27
clone size: NA
CDR3 protein: CASSLVGNEKLFF
CDR3 DNA: TGTGCCAGCAGTTTAGTCGGTAATGAAAAACTGTTTTTT

J gene: TRBJ1-5
D gene: TRBD1
V gene: TRBV19
clone size: NA
CDR3 protein: CASSSRQGNQPQHF
CDR3 DNA: TGTGCCAGTAGTTCCAGACAGGGGAATCAGCCCCAGCATTTT

J gene: TRBJ1-1
D gene: TRBD1
V gene: TRBV29-1
clone size: few
CDR3 protein: CSVDQDRGTEAFF
CDR3 DNA: TGCAGCGTTGACCAAGACAGGGGCACTGAAGCTTTCTTT

J gene: TRBJ2-3
D gene: TRBD2
V gene: TRBV5-6
clone size: once
CDR3 protein: CASSFRGRATQYF
CDR3 DNA: TGTGCCAGCAGCTTTCGAGGGAGGGCTACGCAGTATTTT

J gene: TRBJ1-1
D gene: NA
V gene: TRBV5-1
clone size: few
CDR3 protein: CASSLRMNTEAFF
CDR3 DNA: TGCGCCAGCAGCTTGAGGATGAACACTGAAGCTTTCTTT

J gene: TRBJ2-7
D gene: TRBD2
V gene: TRBV28
clone size: NA
CDR3 protein: CASSLDRWRLAGHYEQYF
CDR3 DNA: TGTGCCAGCAGTTTAGACCGCTGGAGGCTAGCGGGCCACTACGAGCAGTACTTC

J gene: TRBJ2-7
D gene: NA
V gene: TRBV14
clone size: NA
CDR3 protein: CASSLLLGTVYF
CDR3 DNA: TGTGCCAGCAGCCTGCTTTTGGGGACCGTGTACTTC

J gene: TRBJ2-6
D gene: NA
V gene: TRBV27
clone size: NA
CDR3 protein: CASSREQRFPVRANVLTF
CDR3 DNA: TGTGCCAGCAGTCGGGAGCAAAGATTCCCTGTGCGGGCCAACGTCCTGACTTTC

J gene: TRBJ2-1
D gene: TRBD2
V gene: TRBV9
clone size: NA
CDR3 protein: CASSPLAGGMYNEQFF
CDR3 DNA: TGTGCCAGCAGCCCCCTAGCGGGAGGAATGTACAATGAGCAGTTCTTC

J gene: TRBJ2-5
D gene: TRBD2
V gene: TRBV28
clone size: NA
CDR3 protein: CASGDRGLAGVIQETQYF
CDR3 DNA: TGTGCCAGCGGCGACAGGGGACTAGCGGGAGTAATACAAGAGACCCAGTACTTC

J gene: TRBJ2-3
D gene: NA
V gene: TRBV11-3
clone size: NA
CDR3 protein: CASSPIRGADTQYF
CDR3 DNA: TGTGCCAGCAGCCCAATTAGGGGGGCGGATACGCAGTATTTT

J gene: TRBJ2-3
D gene: NA
V gene: TRBV5-4
clone size: NA
CDR3 protein: CASSRSWEGTDTQYF
CDR3 DNA: TGTGCCAGCAGCCGCAGTTGGGAGGGCACAGATACGCAGTATTTT

J gene: TRBJ1-1
D gene: NA
V gene: TRBV7-9
clone size: NA
CDR3 protein: CASSRRYGGTTEAFF
CDR3 DNA: TGTGCCAGCAGCAGACGGTATGGGGGGACCACTGAAGCTTTCTTT

J gene: TRBJ1-1
D gene: TRBD1
V gene: TRBV6-1
clone size: NA
CDR3 protein: CASSPGTGNTEAFF
CDR3 DNA: TGTGCCAGCAGCCCCGGGACAGGGAACACTGAAGCTTTCTTT

J gene: TRBJ2-7
D gene: NA
V gene: TRBV6-1
clone size: NA
CDR3 protein: CASSVRVGGAYEQYF
CDR3 DNA: TGTGCCAGCAGTGTAAGGGTAGGCGGAGCCTACGAGCAGTACTTC

J gene: TRBJ2-7
D gene: TRBD2
V gene: TRBV9
clone size: NA
CDR3 protein: CASSRGRTSWSGYEQYF
CDR3 DNA: TGTGCCAGCTCAAGGGGTCGGACTAGCTGGAGCGGGTACGAGCAGTACTTC

J gene: TRBJ2-3
D gene: NA
V gene: TRBV7-9
clone size: NA
CDR3 protein: CASSLALAGDGTDTQYF
CDR3 DNA: TGTGCCAGCAGCTTAGCGCTTGCAGGGGATGGTACAGATACGCAGTATTTT

J gene: TRBJ1-5
D gene: NA
V gene: TRBV19
clone size: few
CDR3 protein: CASTVMGGGVNQPQHF
CDR3 DNA: TGTGCCAGTACCGTAATGGGTGGTGGGGTAAATCAGCCCCAGCATTTT

J gene: TRBJ2-7
D gene: NA
V gene: TRBV7-9
clone size: NA
CDR3 protein: CASSPRSGLSYEQYF
CDR3 DNA: TGTGCCAGCAGCCCCCGTAGCGGCCTCTCCTACGAGCAGTACTTC

J gene: TRBJ1-1
D gene: NA
V gene: TRBV7-8
clone size: few
CDR3 protein: CASSLLRAANTEAFF
CDR3 DNA: TGTGCCAGCAGCTTATTACGGGCGGCGAACACTGAAGCTTTCTTT

J gene: TRBJ2-3
D gene: NA
V gene: TRBV5-1
clone size: NA
CDR3 protein: CASSGGDSYDTQYF
CDR3 DNA: TGCGCCAGCAGCGGAGGGGACTCGTACGATACGCAGTATTTT

J gene: TRBJ1-1
D gene: TRBD1
V gene: TRBV2
clone size: NA
CDR3 protein: CASSKDRSTEAFF
CDR3 DNA: TGTGCCAGCAGCAAGGACAGGAGCACTGAAGCTTTCTTT

J gene: TRBJ2-5
D gene: NA
V gene: TRBV28
clone size: NA
CDR3 protein: CASRPAGLQETQYF
CDR3 DNA: TGTGCCAGCAGACCCGCAGGGTTACAAGAGACCCAGTACTTC

J gene: TRBJ1-2
D gene: TRBD1
V gene: TRBV6-1
clone size: few
CDR3 protein: CASSVLSDPGQGNGYTF
CDR3 DNA: TGTGCCAGCAGTGTCCTATCCGATCCGGGACAGGGGAATGGCTACACCTTC

J gene: TRBJ2-7
D gene: NA
V gene: TRBV2
clone size: NA
CDR3 protein: CAQGSSYEQYF
CDR3 DNA: TGTGCCCAGGGGAGCTCCTACGAGCAGTACTTC

J gene: TRBJ1-2
D gene: NA
V gene: TRBV5-4
clone size: NA
CDR3 protein: CASSLDPGGNYGYTF
CDR3 DNA: TGTGCCAGCAGCTTGGACCCGGGGGGTAACTATGGCTACACCTTC

J gene: TRBJ2-5
D gene: TRBD2
V gene: TRBV30
clone size: NA
CDR3 protein: CAWSKREGGTQYF
CDR3 DNA: TGTGCCTGGAGTAAGCGGGAGGGAGGGACCCAGTACTTC

J gene: TRBJ2-4
D gene: TRBD2
V gene: TRBV28
clone size: NA
CDR3 protein: CASSLGLAGVENIQYF
CDR3 DNA: TGTGCCAGCAGTTTAGGACTAGCGGGAGTCGAAAACATTCAGTACTTC

J gene: TRBJ2-5
D gene: NA
V gene: TRBV5-6
clone size: NA
CDR3 protein: CASSLARGRGETQYF
CDR3 DNA: TGTGCCAGCAGCTTGGCCAGGGGGAGGGGGGAGACCCAGTACTTC

J gene: TRBJ2-2
D gene: TRBD1
V gene: TRBV2
clone size: NA
CDR3 protein: CASRVDRGGTGELFF
CDR3 DNA: TGTGCCAGCAGGGTAGACAGGGGGGGCACCGGGGAGCTGTTTTTT

J gene: TRBJ2-7
D gene: TRBD1
V gene: TRBV4-2
clone size: NA
CDR3 protein: CASSLVSGQGTLLGAYEQYF
CDR3 DNA: TGTGCCAGCAGCCTAGTATCAGGACAGGGGACCCTTCTGGGGGCCTACGAGCAGTACTTC

J gene: TRBJ2-3
D gene: NA
V gene: TRBV7-2
clone size: NA
CDR3 protein: CASSAYGTSTDTQYF
CDR3 DNA: TGTGCCAGCAGTGCGTACGGGACGAGCACAGATACGCAGTATTTT

J gene: TRBJ2-2
D gene: NA
V gene: TRBV27
clone size: NA
CDR3 protein: CASSLSGSTGELFF
CDR3 DNA: TGTGCCAGCAGTTTATCTGGCAGCACCGGGGAGCTGTTTTTT

J gene: TRBJ2-5
D gene: TRBD1
V gene: TRBV7-3
clone size: NA
CDR3 protein: CASSRDRGETQYF
CDR3 DNA: TGTGCCAGCAGCCGCGACAGGGGGGAGACCCAGTACTTC

J gene: TRBJ2-3
D gene: TRBD1
V gene: TRBV7-9
clone size: NA
CDR3 protein: CASRTTGGTDTQYF
CDR3 DNA: TGTGCCAGCAGGACGACAGGGGGCACAGATACGCAGTATTTT

J gene: TRBJ1-2
D gene: NA
V gene: TRBV6-1
clone size: NA
CDR3 protein: CASSEGDGDGGYTF
CDR3 DNA: TGTGCCAGCAGTGAAGGGGACGGAGACGGGGGCTACACCTTC

J gene: TRBJ2-6
D gene: NA
V gene: TRBV28
clone size: NA
CDR3 protein: CASSLGGYSGANVLTF
CDR3 DNA: TGTGCCAGCAGCCTAGGGGGGTACTCTGGGGCCAACGTCCTGACTTTC

J gene: TRBJ1-1
D gene: NA
V gene: TRBV2
clone size: few
CDR3 protein: CASSELENTEAFF
CDR3 DNA: TGTGCCAGCAGTGAATTAGAGAACACTGAAGCTTTCTTT

J gene: TRBJ1-3
D gene: NA
V gene: TRBV6-1
clone size: NA
CDR3 protein: CASRGESGNTIYF
CDR3 DNA: TGTGCCAGCAGAGGGGAGTCCGGAAACACCATATATTTT